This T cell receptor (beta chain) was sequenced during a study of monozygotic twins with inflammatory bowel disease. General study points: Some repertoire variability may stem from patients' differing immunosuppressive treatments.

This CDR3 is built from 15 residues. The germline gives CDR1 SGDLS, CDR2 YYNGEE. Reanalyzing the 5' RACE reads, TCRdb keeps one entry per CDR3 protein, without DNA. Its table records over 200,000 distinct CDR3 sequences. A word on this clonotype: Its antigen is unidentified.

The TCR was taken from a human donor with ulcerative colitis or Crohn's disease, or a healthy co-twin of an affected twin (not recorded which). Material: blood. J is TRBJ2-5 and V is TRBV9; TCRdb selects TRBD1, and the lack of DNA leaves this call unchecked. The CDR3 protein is CASSVGGQGMETQYF.